The clone carrying this T cell receptor (beta chain) was counted between two and nine times. Its antigen is still unknown. The source of the sample is a study of identical twins. Via MiXCR, TCRdb re-called the 5' RACE reads, giving one row per CDR3 protein. The repertoire includes approximately 690,000 distinct CDR3 sequences, approximately 6% of them detected once, and 1.5% to 2% sits in the top ten. V was shortened by 1 base and J by 6 bases, with 10 bases between the two germline ends. Germline V gives CDR1 LGHDT, CDR2 YNNKEL (reference sequence). The CDR3 consists of 14 residues. Study-wide results and limits: Where out-of-frame alpha sequences were twin-shared, they showed excess low generation probability. Out-of-frame TCR alpha sharing in monozygotic twins exceeded recombination model predictions.

The sequenced sample consisted of naive T cells sorted from blood. The clonotype was recovered from a man younger than 35 in good health. This chain connects TRBV3-1 to TRBJ1-5; no firm D call. The CDR3 DNA is TGTGCCAGCAGCCAAGTCTCCTCGGGTCAGCCCCAGCATTTT. This sequence encodes CASSQVSSGQPQHF.